This T cell receptor beta chain was identified in a study of T-cell reconstitution after alpha-beta-depleted transplantation in children. The CDR3 loop spans 17 amino acids. With 3 bases clipped from V and 7 bases from J, the junction kept 17 bases outside the gene matches. Preparation of the TCRbeta library involved a method that used unique molecular identifiers. From the PCR reads, TCRdb called clonotypes with MiXCR, one entry per CDR3 protein. The sample yields 600,000 to 700,000 distinct CDR3 sequences, roughly 17% seen once. The rearrangement uses TRBV12-3 or TRBV12-4 and TRBJ1-2, with 7 bases identical to TRBD1. Sample: PBMCs from the stem cell graft donor, taken from the stem cell graft. The receptor was isolated from a human donor who donated a stem cell graft to a child with acute myeloid leukemia. CDR3 loop: CASSFSVGTDFVGGYTF. The DNA for the CDR3 is TGTGCCAGCAGTTTTTCAGTCGGGACAGACTTCGTGGGTGGCTACACCTTC.